This T cell receptor (beta chain) was found in a study of blood T cell repertoires in COVID-19. Produced via immunoSEQ multiplex PCR; TCRdb's table is partial and in-frame only. The data show under 300,000 clones, around 86% seen once. Germline loops: CDR1 SGHRS, CDR2 YFSETQ. The CDR3 is 14 amino acids. J lost 8 bases, V lost 3 bases, and 5 bases had no gene match. This sequence joins TRBV5-1 and TRBJ1-4, with TRBD1 matching 9 bases. This TCR was recovered from a woman in her sixties with active or convalescent COVID-19. Sequencing input: peripheral blood. In DNA form, the CDR3 reads TGCGCCAGCAGCTCGGGACAGGGTACGGAAAAACTGTTTTTT. This codes for CASSSGQGTEKLFF.